This T cell receptor (beta chain) was captured by sequencing in a study of beta chain features in type 1 diabetes. Regarding the study as a whole: VDJ junctions in type 1 diabetes patients carried more deletions and fewer insertions. Small HLA sub-analyses could not settle whether HLA shapes TCRB rearrangement.

J was trimmed by 4 bases and V by 6 bases; bases with no gene match: 8. The CDR3 sequence is 14 residues long. CDR1 is SGHAT, CDR2 FQNNGV, per germline. Sorting produced populations that all topped 95% purity. As every portion of the isolated RNA was reverse transcribed, the sequencing read expressed TCRB transcripts. Assay used: immunoSEQ multiplex PCR; TCRdb lists only in-frame clones, some missing. The sample shows 200,000 to 250,000 clones, 9.6% of them seen only once. Comments on this clone: Its specificity is unknown.

The chain employs TRBV11-2 and TRBJ2-7; 8 nucleotides align to TRBD2. The receptor comes from a woman aged 18 to 35 in good health. The sequencing input was naive CD4+ T cells from blood. CDR3 loop: CASRGSGSAYEQYF. The CDR3 region has the DNA TGTGCCAGCAGGGGGAGCGGGAGTGCATACGAGCAGTACTTC.